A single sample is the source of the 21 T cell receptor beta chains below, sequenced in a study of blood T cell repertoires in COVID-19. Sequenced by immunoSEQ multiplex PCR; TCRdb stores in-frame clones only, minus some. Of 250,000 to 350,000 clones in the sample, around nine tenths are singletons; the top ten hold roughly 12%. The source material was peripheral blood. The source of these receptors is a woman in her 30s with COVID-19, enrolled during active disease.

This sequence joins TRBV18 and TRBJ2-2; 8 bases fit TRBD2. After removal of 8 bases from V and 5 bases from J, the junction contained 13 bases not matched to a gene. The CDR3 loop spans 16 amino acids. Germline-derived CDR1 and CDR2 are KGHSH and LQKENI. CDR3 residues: CASQLTAGGGTGELFF. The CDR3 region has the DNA TGTGCCAGCCAACTTACGGCGGGAGGAGGAACCGGGGAGCTGTTTTTT.

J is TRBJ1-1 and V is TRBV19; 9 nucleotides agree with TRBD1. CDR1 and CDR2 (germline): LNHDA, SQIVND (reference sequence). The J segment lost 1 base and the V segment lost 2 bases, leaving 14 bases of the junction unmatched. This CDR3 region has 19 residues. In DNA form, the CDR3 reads TGTGCCAGTAGTATAAGGGGAACAGGGGGCGCAGGTGGGAACACTGAAGCTTTCTTT. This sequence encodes CASSIRGTGGAGGNTEAFF. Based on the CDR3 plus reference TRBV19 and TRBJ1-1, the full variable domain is DGGITQSPKYLFRKEGQNVTLSCEQNLNHDAMYWYRQDPGQGLRLIYYSQIVNDFQKGDIAEGYSVSREKKESFPLTVTSAQKNPTAFYLCASSIRGTGGAGGNTEAFFGQGTRLTVV.

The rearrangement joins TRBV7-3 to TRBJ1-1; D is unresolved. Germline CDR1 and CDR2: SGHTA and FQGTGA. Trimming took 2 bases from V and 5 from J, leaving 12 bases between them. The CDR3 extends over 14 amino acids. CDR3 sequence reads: CASSLSPGETEAFF. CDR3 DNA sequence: TGTGCCAGCAGCTTATCGCCCGGGGAAACTGAAGCTTTCTTT.

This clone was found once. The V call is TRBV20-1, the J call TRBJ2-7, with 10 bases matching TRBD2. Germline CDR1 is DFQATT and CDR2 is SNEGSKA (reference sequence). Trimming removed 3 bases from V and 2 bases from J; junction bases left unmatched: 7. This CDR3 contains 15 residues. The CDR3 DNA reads TGCAGTGCTAGTTCGGGACTAGCGATTCCCTACGAGCAGTACTTC. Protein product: CSASSGLAIPYEQYF.

The CDR3 DNA is TGTGCCAGCTCCCTTGGACAGGCTTCGAACACTGAAGCTTTCTTT. Residues: CASSLGQASNTEAFF. This chain connects TRBV18 to TRBJ1-1, with TRBD1 matching 7 bases. This CDR3 region has 15 residues. V trimming: 6 bases; J trimming: 1 base; junction bases outside the gene matches: 8. Germline CDR1 and CDR2: KGHSH and LQKENI.

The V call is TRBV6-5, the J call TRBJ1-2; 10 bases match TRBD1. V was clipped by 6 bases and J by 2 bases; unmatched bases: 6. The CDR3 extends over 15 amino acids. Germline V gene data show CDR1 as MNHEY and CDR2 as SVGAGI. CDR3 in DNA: TGTGCCAGCAGCCGAGTGGGACAGGGGAACTATGGCTACACCTTC. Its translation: CASSRVGQGNYGYTF.

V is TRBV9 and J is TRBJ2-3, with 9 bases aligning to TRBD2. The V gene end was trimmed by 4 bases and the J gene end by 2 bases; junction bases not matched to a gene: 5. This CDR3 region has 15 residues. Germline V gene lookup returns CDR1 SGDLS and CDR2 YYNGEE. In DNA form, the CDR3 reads TGTGCCAGCAGCCTAACTAGCGGGCCCACAGATACGCAGTATTTT. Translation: CASSLTSGPTDTQYF.

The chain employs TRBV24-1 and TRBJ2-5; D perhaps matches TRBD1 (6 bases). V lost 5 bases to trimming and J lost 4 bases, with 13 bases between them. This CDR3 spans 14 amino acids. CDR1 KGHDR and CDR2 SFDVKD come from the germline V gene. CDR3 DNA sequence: TGTGCCACCAGTGGAGCAGGGGTCGGAGAGACCCAGTACTTC. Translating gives CATSGAGVGETQYF.

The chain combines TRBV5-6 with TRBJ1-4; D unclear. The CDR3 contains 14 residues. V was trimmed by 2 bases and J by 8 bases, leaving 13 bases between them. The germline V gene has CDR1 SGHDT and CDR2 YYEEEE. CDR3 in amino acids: CASSFGSGQEKLFF. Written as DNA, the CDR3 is TGTGCCAGCAGCTTTGGAAGCGGTCAAGAAAAACTGTTTTTT.

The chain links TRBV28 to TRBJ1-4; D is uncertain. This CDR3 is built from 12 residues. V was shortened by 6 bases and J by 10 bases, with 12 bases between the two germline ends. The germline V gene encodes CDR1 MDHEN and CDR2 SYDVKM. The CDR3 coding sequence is TGTGCCAGCAGCCTCAGATATTCAAAACTGTTTTTT. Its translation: CASSLRYSKLFF.

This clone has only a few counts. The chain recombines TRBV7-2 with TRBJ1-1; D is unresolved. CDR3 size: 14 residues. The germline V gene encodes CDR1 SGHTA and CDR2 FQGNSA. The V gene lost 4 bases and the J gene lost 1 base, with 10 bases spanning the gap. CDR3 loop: CASSSIGGNTEAFF. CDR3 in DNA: TGTGCCAGCAGCTCCATCGGCGGGAACACTGAAGCTTTCTTT.

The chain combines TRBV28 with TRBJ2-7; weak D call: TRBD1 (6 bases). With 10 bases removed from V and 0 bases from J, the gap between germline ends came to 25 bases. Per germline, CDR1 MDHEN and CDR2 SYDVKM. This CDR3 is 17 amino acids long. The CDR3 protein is CATHSYRVPLLSYEQYF. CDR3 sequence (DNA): TGTGCCACCCATTCTTACAGGGTTCCACTCCTCTCCTACGAGCAGTACTTC.

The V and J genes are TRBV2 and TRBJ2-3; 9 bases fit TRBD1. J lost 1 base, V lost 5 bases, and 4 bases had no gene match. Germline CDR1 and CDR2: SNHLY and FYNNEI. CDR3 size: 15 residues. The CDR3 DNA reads TGTGCCAGCAGTTGGACAGGGGCCGGCACAGATACGCAGTATTTT. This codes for CASSWTGAGTDTQYF.

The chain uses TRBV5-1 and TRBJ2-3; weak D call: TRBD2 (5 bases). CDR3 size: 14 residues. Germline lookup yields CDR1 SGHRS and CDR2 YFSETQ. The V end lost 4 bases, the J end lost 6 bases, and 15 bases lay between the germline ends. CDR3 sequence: CASSPGGPVDTQYF. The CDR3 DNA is TGCGCCAGCAGCCCTGGAGGTCCCGTGGATACGCAGTATTTT.

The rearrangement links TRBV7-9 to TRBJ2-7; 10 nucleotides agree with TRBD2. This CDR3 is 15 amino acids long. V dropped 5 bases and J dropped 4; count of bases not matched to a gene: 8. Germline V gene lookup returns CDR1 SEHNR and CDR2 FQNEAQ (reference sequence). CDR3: CASSPPLAGKYEQYF. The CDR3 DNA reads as TGTGCCAGCAGCCCCCCACTAGCGGGAAAGTACGAGCAGTACTTC.

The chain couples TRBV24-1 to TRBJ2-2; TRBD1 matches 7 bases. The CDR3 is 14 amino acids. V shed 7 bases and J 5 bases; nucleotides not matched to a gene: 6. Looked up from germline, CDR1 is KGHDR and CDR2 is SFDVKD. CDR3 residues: CATRANRGTGELFF. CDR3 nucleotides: TGTGCCACCAGGGCCAACAGGGGAACCGGGGAGCTGTTTTTT.

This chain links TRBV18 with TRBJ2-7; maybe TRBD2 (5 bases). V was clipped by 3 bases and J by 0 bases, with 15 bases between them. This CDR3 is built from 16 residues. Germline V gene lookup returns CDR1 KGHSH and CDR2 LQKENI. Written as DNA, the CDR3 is TGTGCCAGCTCACCCTCACTAACGGGGAGCTCCTACGAGCAGTACTTC. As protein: CASSPSLTGSSYEQYF.

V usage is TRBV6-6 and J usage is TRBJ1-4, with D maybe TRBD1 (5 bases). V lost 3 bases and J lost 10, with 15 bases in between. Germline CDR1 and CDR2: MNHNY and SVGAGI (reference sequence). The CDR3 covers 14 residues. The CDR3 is CASSYREGSGKLFF. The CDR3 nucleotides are TGTGCCAGCAGTTATAGGGAGGGGAGCGGAAAACTGTTTTTT.

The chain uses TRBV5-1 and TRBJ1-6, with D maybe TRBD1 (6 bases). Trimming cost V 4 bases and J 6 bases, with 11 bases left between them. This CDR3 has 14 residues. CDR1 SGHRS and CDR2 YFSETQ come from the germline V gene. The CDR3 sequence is CASSMTGFNSPLHF. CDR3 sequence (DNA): TGCGCCAGCAGCATGACAGGATTTAATTCACCCCTCCACTTT. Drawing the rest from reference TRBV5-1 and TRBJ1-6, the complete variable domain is KAGVTQTPRYLIKTRGQQVTLSCSPISGHRSVSWYQQTPGQGLQFLFEYFSETQRNKGNFPGRFSGRQFSNSRSEMNVSTLELGDSALYLCASSMTGFNSPLHFGNGTRLTVT.

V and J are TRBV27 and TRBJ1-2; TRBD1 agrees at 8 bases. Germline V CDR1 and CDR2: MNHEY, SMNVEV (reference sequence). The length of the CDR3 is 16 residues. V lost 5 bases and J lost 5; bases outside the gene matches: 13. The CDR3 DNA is TGTGCCAGCAGTCTACTACCGACAGGGGATCGGTATGGCTACACCTTC. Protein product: CASSLLPTGDRYGYTF.

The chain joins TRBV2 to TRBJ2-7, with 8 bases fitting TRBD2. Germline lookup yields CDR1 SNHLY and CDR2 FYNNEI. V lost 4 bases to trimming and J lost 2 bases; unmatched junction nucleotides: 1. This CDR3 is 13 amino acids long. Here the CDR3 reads CASSVGLAYEQYF. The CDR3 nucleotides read TGTGCCAGCAGTGTGGGACTAGCCTACGAGCAGTACTTC.